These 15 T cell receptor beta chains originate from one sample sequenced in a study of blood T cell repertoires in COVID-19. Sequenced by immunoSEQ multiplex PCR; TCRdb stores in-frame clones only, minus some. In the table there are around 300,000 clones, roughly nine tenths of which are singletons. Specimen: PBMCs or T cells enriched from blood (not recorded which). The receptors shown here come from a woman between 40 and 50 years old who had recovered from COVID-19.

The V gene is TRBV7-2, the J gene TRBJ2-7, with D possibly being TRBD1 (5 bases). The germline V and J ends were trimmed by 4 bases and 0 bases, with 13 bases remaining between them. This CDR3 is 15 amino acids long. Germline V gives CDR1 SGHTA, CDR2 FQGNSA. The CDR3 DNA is TGTGCCAGCAGCTCCAGGGTGGGCTCCTCCTACGAGCAGTACTTC. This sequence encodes CASSSRVGSSYEQYF.

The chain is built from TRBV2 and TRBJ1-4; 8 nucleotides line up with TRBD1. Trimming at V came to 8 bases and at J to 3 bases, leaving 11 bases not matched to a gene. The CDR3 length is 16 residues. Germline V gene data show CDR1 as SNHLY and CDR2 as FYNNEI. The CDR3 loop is CASETGVLLSNEKLFF. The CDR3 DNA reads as TGTGCCAGCGAGACAGGGGTTTTACTTTCTAATGAAAAACTGTTTTTT. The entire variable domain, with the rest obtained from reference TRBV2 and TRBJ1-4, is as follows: EPEVTQTPSHQVTQMGQEVILRCVPISNHLYFYWYRQILGQKVEFLVSFYNNEISEKSEIFDDQFSVERPDGSNFTLKIRSTKLEDSAMYFCASETGVLLSNEKLFFGSGTQLSVL.

CDR3 coding DNA: TGTGCCAGCAGCGCTCGGAGTGGGTTTCCTTACGAGCAGTACTTC. Translation gives CASSARSGFPYEQYF. J is TRBJ2-7 and V is TRBV7-3; no firm D call. CDR1 is SGHTA, CDR2 FQGTGA, per germline. V gave up 5 bases and J gave up 4 bases, with 18 bases separating them. The CDR3 is 15 residues long.

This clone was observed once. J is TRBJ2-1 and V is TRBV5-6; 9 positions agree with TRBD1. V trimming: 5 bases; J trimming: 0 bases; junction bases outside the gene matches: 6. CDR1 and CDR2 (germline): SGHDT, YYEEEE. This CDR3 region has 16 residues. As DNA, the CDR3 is TGTGCCAGCAGTCTACAGGGGGCTAGCTCCTACAATGAGCAGTTCTTC. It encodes CASSLQGASSYNEQFF.

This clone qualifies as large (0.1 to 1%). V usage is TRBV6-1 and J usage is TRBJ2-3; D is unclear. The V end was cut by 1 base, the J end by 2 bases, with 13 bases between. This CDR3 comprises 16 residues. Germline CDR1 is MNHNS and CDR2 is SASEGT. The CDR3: CASSEVGRLVTDTQYF. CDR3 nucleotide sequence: TGTGCCAGCAGTGAAGTCGGCAGGTTGGTCACAGATACGCAGTATTTT.

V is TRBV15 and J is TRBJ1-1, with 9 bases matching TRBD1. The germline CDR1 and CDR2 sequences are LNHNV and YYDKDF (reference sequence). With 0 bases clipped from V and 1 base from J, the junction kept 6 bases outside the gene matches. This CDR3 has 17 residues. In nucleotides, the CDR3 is TGTGCCACCAGCAGAGAGGGGACAGGGACTTCGAACACTGAAGCTTTCTTT. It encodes CATSREGTGTSNTEAFF.

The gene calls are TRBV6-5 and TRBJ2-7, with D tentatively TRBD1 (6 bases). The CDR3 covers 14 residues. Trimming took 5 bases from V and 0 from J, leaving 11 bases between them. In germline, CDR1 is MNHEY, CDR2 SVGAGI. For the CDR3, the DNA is TGTGCCAGCAGTAAACCGACAGGCTCCTACGAGCAGTACTTC. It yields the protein CASSKPTGSYEQYF.

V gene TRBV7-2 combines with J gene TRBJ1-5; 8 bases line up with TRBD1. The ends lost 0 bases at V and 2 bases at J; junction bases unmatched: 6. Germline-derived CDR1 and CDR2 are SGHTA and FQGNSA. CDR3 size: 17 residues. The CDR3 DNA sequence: TGTGCCAGCAGCTTAGCCAGGGGGCGCGAGGGCAATCAGCCCCAGCATTTT. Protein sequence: CASSLARGREGNQPQHF.

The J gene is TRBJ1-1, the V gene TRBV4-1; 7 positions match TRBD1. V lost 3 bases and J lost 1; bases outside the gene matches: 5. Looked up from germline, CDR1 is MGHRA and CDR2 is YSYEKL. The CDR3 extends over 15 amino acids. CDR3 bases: TGCGCCAGCAGCCACCCGGACAGGAGGAACACTGAAGCTTTCTTT. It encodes CASSHPDRRNTEAFF.

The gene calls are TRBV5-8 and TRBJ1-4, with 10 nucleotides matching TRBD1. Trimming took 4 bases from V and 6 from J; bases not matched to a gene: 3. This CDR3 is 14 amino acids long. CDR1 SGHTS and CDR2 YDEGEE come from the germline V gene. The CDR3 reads CASSRGTGDEKLFF. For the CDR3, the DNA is TGTGCCAGCAGCCGTGGGACAGGGGATGAAAAACTGTTTTTT.

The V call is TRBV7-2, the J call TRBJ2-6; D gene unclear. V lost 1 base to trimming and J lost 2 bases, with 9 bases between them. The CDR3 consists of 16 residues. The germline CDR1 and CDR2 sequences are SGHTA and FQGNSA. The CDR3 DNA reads TGTGCCAGCAGCTTAGGGGTGCTAGCTGGGGCCAACGTCCTGACTTTC. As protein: CASSLGVLAGANVLTF.

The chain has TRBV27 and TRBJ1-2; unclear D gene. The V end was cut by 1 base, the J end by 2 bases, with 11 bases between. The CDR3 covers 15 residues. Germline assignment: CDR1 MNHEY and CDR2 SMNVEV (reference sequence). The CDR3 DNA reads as TGTGCCAGCAGTTTATATCCTCAGATGAACTATGGCTACACCTTC. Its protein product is CASSLYPQMNYGYTF.

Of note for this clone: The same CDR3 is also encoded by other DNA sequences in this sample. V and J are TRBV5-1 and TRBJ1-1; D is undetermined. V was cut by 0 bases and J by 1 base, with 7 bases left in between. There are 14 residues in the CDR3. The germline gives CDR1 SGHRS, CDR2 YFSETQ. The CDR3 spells CASSLVPGNTEAFF. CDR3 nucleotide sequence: TGCGCCAGCAGCTTGGTTCCAGGGAACACTGAAGCTTTCTTT.

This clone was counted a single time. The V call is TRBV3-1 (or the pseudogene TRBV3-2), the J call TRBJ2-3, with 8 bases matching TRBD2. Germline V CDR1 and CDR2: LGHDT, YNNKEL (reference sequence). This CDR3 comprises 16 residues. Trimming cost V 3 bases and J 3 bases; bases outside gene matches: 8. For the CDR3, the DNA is TGTGCCAGCAGCCACCACGCCGGGGGGGGTACAGATACGCAGTATTTT. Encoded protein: CASSHHAGGGTDTQYF.

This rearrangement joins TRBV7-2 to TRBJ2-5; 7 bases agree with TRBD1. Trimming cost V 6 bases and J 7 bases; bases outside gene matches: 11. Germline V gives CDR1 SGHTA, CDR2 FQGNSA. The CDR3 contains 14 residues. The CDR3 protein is CASSSSRGPGTQYF. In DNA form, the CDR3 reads TGTGCCAGCAGTTCTTCAAGGGGGCCAGGGACCCAGTACTTC. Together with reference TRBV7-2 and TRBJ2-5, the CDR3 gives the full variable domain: GAGVSQSPSNKVTEKGKDVELRCDPISGHTALYWYRQSLGQGLEFLIYFQGNSAPDKSGLPSDRFSAERTGGSVSTLTIQRTQQEDSAVYLCASSSSRGPGTQYFGPGTRLLVL.